This TCR beta chain originates from a study of identical twins. The germline V gene has CDR1 LGHNA and CDR2 YNFKEQ. CDR3 length: 16 amino acids. The ends were cut back, 0 bases at V and 0 bases at J, with 11 bases in the middle. As regards this clonotype: The antigen is unknown.

After template switching added a universal primer site, the resulting cDNA carried unique molecular identifiers. MiXCR, run by TCRdb on the 5' RACE reads, gives a single entry per CDR3 protein. This repertoire shows around 1.7 million distinct CDR3 sequences, about 32% found once; its top ten account for roughly 0.3%. Study results and limitations: Conclusions relied on cross-sectional statistical analysis, not following the same donors. Memory repertoires lacked the insertion deficit that abundant cord blood beta clonotypes showed. Researchers reported excess low generation probability among twin-shared out-of-frame alpha sequences.

This receptor was identified in a newborn girl in good health. The chain carries TRBV4-2 and TRBJ1-2; the D is unclear. The sequencing input was cord blood. The CDR3 DNA follows: TGTGCCAGCAGCCAAGAGGCCGGATTCCCTAACTATGGCTACACCTTC. Translating it yields CASSQEAGFPNYGYTF.